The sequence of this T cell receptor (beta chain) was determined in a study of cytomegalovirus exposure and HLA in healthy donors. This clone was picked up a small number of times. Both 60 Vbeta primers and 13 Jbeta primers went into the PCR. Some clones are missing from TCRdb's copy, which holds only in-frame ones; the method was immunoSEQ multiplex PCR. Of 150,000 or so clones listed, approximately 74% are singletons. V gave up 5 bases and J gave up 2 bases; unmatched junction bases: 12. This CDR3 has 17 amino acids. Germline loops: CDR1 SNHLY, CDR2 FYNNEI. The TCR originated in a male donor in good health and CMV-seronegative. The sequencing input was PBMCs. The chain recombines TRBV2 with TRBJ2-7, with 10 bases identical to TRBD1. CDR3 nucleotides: TGTGCCAGCAGTCACAAGACCCCCGGGACAGGGGCCTACGAGCAGTACTTC. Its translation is CASSHKTPGTGAYEQYF.